These 3 T cell receptor beta chains share one sample of origin, sequenced in a study of T cell responses to AZD1222 COVID-19 vaccine. Sequencing used immunoSEQ multiplex PCR; TCRdb keeps in-frame clones, though not all of them. The repertoire includes about 110,000 clones, about 90% of them detected once, and under 3.5% sits in the top ten. This sample comprised peripheral blood, obtained on day 0 of AZD1222 vaccination. The receptors originated from an adult in good health.

The chain is built from TRBV28 and TRBJ1-4; 12 nucleotides agree with TRBD1. With 6 bases clipped from V and 8 bases from J, the junction kept 4 bases outside the gene matches. CDR1 is MDHEN, CDR2 SYDVKM, per germline. This CDR3 spans 14 amino acids. The CDR3 bases are TGTGCCAGCAGGGGACAGGGGGCAGGAGAAAAACTGTTTTTT. Amino acid sequence: CASRGQGAGEKLFF.

This chain uses TRBV23-1 with TRBJ2-2; no definite D call. TRBV23-1 is labeled an ORF, and its function is uncertain. There are 16 residues in the CDR3. V was pared by 5 bases and J by 1 base, with 14 bases between. Here the CDR3 reads CASSSIVGENTGELFF. CDR3 bases: TGCGCCAGCAGTTCAATCGTTGGGGAGAACACCGGGGAGCTGTTTTTT.

The chain carries TRBV12-5 and TRBJ2-1; 7 bases fit TRBD1. Germline V gene lookup returns CDR1 LGHNT and CDR2 FRNRAP. This CDR3 region has 16 residues. The V gene end was trimmed by 0 bases and the J gene end by 7 bases; junction bases not matched to a gene: 9. CDR3 DNA sequence: TGTGCTAGTGGTTTGGTATACGAGGGGGCAGCAAATGAGCAGTTCTTC. Protein sequence: CASGLVYEGAANEQFF.